This is a list of T cell receptor beta chains from one sample in a study of regulatory T cells in long-lasting Graves disease. TCRdb analysed the multiplex PCR reads with MiXCR anew, one entry per CDR3 protein. The sample comprises about 540,000 distinct CDR3 sequences, roughly 13% of which are singletons, and 8.5% to 10% rests with the top ten. These same records also appear under a second study, on T cells in Graves' hyperthyroidism and ophthalmopathy.

The material was peripheral blood mononuclear cells (PBMCs), obtained at new diagnosis, from a patient treated with antithyroid drugs. The receptors were gathered from a man under 40 with Graves disease. CDR3s leave out the opening cysteine and the closing phenylalanine or tryptophan. A clone size is listed for some rows: how often the clone was seen (once, few, many), or a class if it is expanded.

cdr3_length | v_call | clone_size | cdr3_aa
12 | TRBV20-1 | many | SAKPPAGVGEQY
12 | TRBV20-1 | many | SAHTGVSGTEQY
14 | TRBV9 | - | ASSVEPSGLTDTQY
13 | TRBV11-3 | - | ASSTGGLNTDTQY
13 | TRBV6-1 | - | ASSEGGGVGETQY
11 | TRBV7-2 | many | ASSPRWSGELF
11 | TRBV20-1 | many | SARESPREPQH
12 | TRBV18 | many | ASSPGQENTEAF
13 | TRBV5-4 | many | ASSRSPGREETQY
10 | TRBV12-3/TRBV12-4 | many | ASSLMVNTIY
12 | TRBV18 | few | ASSPQGPDYGYT
11 | TRBV6-1 | - | ASTWGANEKLF
14 | TRBV9 | many | ASSVVGTGGSNEQF
15 | TRBV3-1 | - | ASSQGKTSGEQETQY
13 | TRBV7-9 | many | ASSLVTGGADEQF
12 | TRBV12-3/TRBV12-4 | many | ASCLGQGNSPLH
14 | TRBV20-1 | few | SARGPSSVSTDTQY
11 | TRBV9 | many | ASSVEQTDTQY
13 | TRBV6-1 | many | ASSERGRSTDTQY
15 | TRBV7-2 | many | ATQLRTHRERADTQY
12 | TRBV3-1 | many | ASSQQLYNSPLH
11 | TRBV10-3 | - | AITTNSYNEQF
17 | TRBV7-9 | many | ASSLEPGSSGRGGDEQF
12 | TRBV6-1 | many | AGGLAGGNNEQF
11 | TRBV19 | - | ASSLTSLNEQF
10 | TRBV20-1 | - | SAMTSSYEQY
12 | TRBV14 | - | ASSQDRISGSQF